Given below is one TCR beta chain in context. Time point in this sample: pretreatment peripheral blood. These data are taken from a study of PD-L1 blockade in urothelial cancer. Study-level background: Blood analysis occurred 3 weeks (second dose) and 6 weeks after treatment start.

TCRdb's table, derived via immunoSEQ multiplex PCR, lists solely in-frame clones and lacks some. The sample includes approximately 52,000 clones, approximately 83% of them seen just once. Germline trimming cut 7 bases from V and 2 bases from J; bases unmatched to any gene: 10. The CDR3 is made up of 15 amino acids. Germline V lookup: CDR1 SGHRS, CDR2 YFSETQ. The chain carries TRBV5-1 and TRBJ2-3; 7 bases agree with TRBD2. The receptor comes from a man between 65 and 85 years old with urothelial cancer. The input for sequencing was PBMCs, taken around atezolizumab (anti-PD-L1) treatment. DNA for the CDR3: TGCGCCAGCTCAATTGTCGGGGGGTTCACAGATACGCAGTATTTT. It yields the protein CASSIVGGFTDTQYF.